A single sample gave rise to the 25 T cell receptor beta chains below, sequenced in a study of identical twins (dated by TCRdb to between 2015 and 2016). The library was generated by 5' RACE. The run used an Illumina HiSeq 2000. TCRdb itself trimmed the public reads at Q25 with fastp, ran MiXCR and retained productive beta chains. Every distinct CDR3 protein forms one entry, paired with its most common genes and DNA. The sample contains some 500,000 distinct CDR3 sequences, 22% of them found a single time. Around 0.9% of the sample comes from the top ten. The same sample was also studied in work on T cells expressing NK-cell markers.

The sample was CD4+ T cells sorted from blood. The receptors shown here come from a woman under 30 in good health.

The CDR3 DNA is TGTGCCAGCAGCCAAGAAGCGGGCCACGGAGGGATTACGCAGTATTTT. It encodes CASSQEAGHGGITQYF. The rearrangement uses TRBV14 and TRBJ2-3; weak D call: TRBD2 (6 bases). The germline V gene has CDR1 SGHDN and CDR2 FVKESK. With 0 bases removed from V and 8 bases from J, the gap between germline ends came to 18 bases. This CDR3 has 16 amino acids.

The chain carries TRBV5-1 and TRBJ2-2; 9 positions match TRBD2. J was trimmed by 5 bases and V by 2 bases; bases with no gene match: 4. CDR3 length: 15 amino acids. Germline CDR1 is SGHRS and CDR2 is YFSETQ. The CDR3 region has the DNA TGCGCCAGCAGCTTCGGCGGGGGGGCAACCGGGGAGCTGTTTTTT. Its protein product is CASSFGGGATGELFF.

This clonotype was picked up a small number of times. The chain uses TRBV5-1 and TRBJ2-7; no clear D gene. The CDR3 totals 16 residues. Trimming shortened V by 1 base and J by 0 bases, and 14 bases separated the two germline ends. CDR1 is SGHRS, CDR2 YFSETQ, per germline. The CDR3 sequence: CASSLQAKAPSYEQYF. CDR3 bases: TGCGCCAGCAGCTTGCAGGCAAAGGCGCCCTCCTACGAGCAGTACTTC.

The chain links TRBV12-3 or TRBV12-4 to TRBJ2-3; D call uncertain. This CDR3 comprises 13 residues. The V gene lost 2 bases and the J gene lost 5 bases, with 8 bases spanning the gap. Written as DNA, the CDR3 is TGTGCCAGCAGTTTATCGGCTGGAGATACGCAGTATTTT. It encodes CASSLSAGDTQYF.

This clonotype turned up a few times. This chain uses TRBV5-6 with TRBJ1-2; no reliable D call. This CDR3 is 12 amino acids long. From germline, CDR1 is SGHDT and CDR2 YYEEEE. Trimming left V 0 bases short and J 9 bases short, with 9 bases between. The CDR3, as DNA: TGTGCCAGCAGCTTGGACATTTTTAGCTACACCTTC. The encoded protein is CASSLDIFSYTF. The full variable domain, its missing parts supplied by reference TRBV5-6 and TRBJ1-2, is DAGVTQSPTHLIKTRGQQVTLRCSPKSGHDTVSWYQQALGQGPQFIFQYYEEEERQRGNFPDRFSGHQFPNYSSELNVNALLLGDSALYLCASSLDIFSYTFGSGTRLTVV.

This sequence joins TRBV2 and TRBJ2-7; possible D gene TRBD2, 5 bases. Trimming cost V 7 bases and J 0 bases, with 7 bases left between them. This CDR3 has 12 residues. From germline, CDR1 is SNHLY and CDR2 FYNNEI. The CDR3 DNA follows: TGTGCCAGCAAACGGGGCTCCTACGAGCAGTACTTC. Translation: CASKRGSYEQYF.

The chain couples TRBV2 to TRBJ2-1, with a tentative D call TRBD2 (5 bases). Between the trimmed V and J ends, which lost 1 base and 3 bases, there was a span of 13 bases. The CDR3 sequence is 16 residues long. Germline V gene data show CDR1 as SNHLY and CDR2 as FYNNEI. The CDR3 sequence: CASSEDLAGNYNEQFF. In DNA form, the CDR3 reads TGTGCCAGCAGTGAAGACTTGGCGGGTAACTACAATGAGCAGTTCTTC. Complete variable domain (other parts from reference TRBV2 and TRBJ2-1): EPEVTQTPSHQVTQMGQEVILRCVPISNHLYFYWYRQILGQKVEFLVSFYNNEISEKSEIFDDQFSVERPDGSNFTLKIRSTKLEDSAMYFCASSEDLAGNYNEQFFGPGTRLTVL.

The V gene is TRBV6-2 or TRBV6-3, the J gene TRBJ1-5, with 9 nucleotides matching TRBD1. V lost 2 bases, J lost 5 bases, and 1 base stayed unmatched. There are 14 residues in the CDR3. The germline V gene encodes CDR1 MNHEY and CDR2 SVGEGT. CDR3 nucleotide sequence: TGTGCCAGCAGTTACGGACAGGGGTATCAGCCCCAGCATTTT. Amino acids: CASSYGQGYQPQHF.

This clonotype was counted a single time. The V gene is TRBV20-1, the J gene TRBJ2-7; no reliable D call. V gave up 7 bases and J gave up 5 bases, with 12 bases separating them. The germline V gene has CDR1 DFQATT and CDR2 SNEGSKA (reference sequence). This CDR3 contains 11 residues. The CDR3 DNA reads TGCAGTGTCAGTACGGTGGACGAGCAGTACTTC. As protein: CSVSTVDEQYF.

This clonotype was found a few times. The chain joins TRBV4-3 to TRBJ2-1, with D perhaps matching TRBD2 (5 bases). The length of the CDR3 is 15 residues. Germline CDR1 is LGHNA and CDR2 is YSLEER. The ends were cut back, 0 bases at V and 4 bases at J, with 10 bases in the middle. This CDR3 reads CASSQERSGYNEQFF. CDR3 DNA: TGCGCCAGCAGCCAAGAAAGGAGCGGATACAATGAGCAGTTCTTC.

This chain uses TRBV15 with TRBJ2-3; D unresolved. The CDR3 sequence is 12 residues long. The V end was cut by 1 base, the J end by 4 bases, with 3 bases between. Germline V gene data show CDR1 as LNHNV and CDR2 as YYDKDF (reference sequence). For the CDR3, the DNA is TGTGCCACCAGCAGAGGCGCAGATACGCAGTATTTT. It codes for CATSRGADTQYF.

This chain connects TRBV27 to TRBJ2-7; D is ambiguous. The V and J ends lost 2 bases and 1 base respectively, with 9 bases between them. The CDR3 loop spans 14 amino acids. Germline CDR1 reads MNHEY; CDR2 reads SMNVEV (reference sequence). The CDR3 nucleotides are TGTGCCAGCAGTTTAACACTATCATCCTACGAGCAGTACTTC. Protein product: CASSLTLSSYEQYF.

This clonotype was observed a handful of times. The CDR3 loop reads CASSPRKVVGRGDYGYTF. DNA for the CDR3: TGTGCCAGCAGCCCACGCAAGGTCGTAGGCAGGGGGGACTATGGCTACACCTTC. V usage is TRBV11-2 and J usage is TRBJ1-2; the match to TRBD1 covers 7 bases. Germline V gene sequence: CDR1 SGHAT, CDR2 FQNNGV. CDR3 length: 18 amino acids. V was pared by 5 bases and J by 3 bases, with 18 bases of the junction left unmatched.

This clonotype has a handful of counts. Here the CDR3 reads CAISDLTGSGSPLHF. DNA for the CDR3: TGTGCCATCAGTGATTTAACAGGGTCGGGGTCACCCCTCCACTTT. This chain joins TRBV10-3 and TRBJ1-6; a possible D gene is TRBD1 (6 bases). CDR3 length: 15 residues. Germline V gives CDR1 ENHRY, CDR2 SYGVKD. V dropped 3 bases and J dropped 10 bases, with 16 bases sitting between them.

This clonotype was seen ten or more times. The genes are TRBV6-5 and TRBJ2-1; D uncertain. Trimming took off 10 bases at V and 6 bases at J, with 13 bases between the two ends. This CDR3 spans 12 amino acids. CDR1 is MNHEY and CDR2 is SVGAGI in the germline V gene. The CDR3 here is CATSERGNEQFF. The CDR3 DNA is TGTGCCACCAGCGAGCGTGGCAATGAGCAGTTCTTC.

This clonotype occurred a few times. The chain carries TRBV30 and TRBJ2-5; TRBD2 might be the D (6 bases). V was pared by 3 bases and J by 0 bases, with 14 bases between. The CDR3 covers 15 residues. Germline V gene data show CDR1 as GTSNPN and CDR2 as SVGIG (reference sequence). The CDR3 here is CAWSGRLEYQETQYF. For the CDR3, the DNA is TGTGCCTGGAGCGGCCGACTAGAGTACCAAGAGACCCAGTACTTC.

CDR3 in DNA: TGTGCCAGCCGGACTAGCGGGACCAATTCTAACGAGCAGTACTTC. Translating gives CASRTSGTNSNEQYF. This chain links TRBV6-1 with TRBJ2-7, with 12 positions matching TRBD2. With V trimmed by 8 bases and J by 5 bases, 10 bases remained unmatched. Germline V gene sequence: CDR1 MNHNS, CDR2 SASEGT. This CDR3 region has 15 residues.

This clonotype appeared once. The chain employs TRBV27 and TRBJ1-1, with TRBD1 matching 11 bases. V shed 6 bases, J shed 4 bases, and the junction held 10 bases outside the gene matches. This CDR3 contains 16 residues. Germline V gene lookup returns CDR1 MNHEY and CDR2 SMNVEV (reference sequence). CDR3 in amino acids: CASSTQRTGGFTEAFF. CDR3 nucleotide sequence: TGTGCCAGCAGCACCCAACGGACAGGGGGCTTCACTGAAGCTTTCTTT.

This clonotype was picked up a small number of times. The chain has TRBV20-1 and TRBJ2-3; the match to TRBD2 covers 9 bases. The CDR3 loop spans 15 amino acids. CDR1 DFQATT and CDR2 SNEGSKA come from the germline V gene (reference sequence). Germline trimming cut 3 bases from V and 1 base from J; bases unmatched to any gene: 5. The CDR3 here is CSASAGGGGTDTQYF. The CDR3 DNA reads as TGCAGTGCTAGCGCGGGCGGGGGGGGCACAGATACGCAGTATTTT.

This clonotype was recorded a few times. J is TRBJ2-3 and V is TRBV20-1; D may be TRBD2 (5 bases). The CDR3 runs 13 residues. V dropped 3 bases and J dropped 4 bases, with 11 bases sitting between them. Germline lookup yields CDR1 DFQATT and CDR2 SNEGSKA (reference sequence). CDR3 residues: CSARSGMSDTQYF. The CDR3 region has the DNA TGCAGTGCTAGGAGCGGCATGTCAGATACGCAGTATTTT.

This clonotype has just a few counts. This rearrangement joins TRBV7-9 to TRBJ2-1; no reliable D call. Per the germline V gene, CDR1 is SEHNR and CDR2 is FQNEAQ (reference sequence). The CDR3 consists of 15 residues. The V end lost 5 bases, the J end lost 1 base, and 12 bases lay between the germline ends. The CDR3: CASSPRLVSYNEQFF. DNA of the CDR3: TGTGCCAGCAGCCCCCGGCTAGTGTCCTACAATGAGCAGTTCTTC. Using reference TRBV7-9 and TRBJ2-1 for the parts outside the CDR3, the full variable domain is DTGVSQNPRHKITKRGQNVTFRCDPISEHNRLYWYRQTLGQGPEFLTYFQNEAQLEKSRLLSDRFSAERPKGSFSTLEIQRTEQGDSAMYLCASSPRLVSYNEQFFGPGTRLTVL.

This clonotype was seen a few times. Here the CDR3 DNA reads TGTGCCAGCAGTTACCGGGGGAACACCGGGGAGCTGTTTTTT. Translated: CASSYRGNTGELFF. The chain links TRBV6-5 to TRBJ2-2; tentatively, D is TRBD2 (5 bases). CDR1 MNHEY and CDR2 SVGAGI come from the germline V gene. The germline V and J ends were trimmed by 2 bases and 1 base, with 5 bases remaining between them. The CDR3 length is 14 residues.

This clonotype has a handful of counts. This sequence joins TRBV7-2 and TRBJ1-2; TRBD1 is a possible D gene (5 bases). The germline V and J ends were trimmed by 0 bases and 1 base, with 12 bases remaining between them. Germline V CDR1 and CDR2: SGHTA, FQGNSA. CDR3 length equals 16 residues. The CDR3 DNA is TGTGCCAGCAGCTTAGCGGGGCAGGGCATTAACTATGGCTACACCTTC. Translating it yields CASSLAGQGINYGYTF.

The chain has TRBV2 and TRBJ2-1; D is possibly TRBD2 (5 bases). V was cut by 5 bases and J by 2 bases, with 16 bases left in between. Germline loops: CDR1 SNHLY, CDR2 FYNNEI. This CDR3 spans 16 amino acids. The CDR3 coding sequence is TGTGCCAGCAGTAATGAGGCGGGTAGTACCTACAATGAGCAGTTCTTC. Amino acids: CASSNEAGSTYNEQFF.

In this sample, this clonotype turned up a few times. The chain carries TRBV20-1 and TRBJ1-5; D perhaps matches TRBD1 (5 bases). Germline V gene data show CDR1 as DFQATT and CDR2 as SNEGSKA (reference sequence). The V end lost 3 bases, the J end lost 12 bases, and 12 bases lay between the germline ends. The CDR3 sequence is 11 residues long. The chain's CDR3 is CSASAYQGQHF. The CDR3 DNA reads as TGCAGTGCTAGTGCCTACCAGGGCCAGCATTTT.